A single TCR beta chain is shown here with its context. This sample is part of a study of blood T cell repertoires in COVID-19. The authors' processing: Amplifying reference gene primers gave estimates of nucleated cell counts. The data were produced by immunoSEQ multiplex PCR, yet TCRdb's version contains in-frame clones alone and is incomplete. The DNA was the basis for D and trimming; V, J and clone size are from that table. The sample shows around 310,000 clones, under 90% of them seen only once. The ends lost 0 bases at V and 2 bases at J; junction bases unmatched: 7. Per the germline V gene, CDR1 is KGHSH and CDR2 is LQKENI. This CDR3 has 16 residues.

This receptor was obtained from a woman under 40 who had recovered from COVID-19. Sequenced material: PBMCs or T cells enriched from blood (not recorded which). The chain couples TRBV18 to TRBJ2-7, with 7 bases aligning to TRBD1. The CDR3 region is CASSPPFGDSTYEQYF. The CDR3 nucleotides are TGTGCCAGCTCACCACCGTTTGGGGACAGCACCTACGAGCAGTACTTC.